The 21 T cell receptor beta chains given below trace back to one sample, sequenced in a study of cytomegalovirus exposure and HLA in healthy donors. PCR involved 60 Vbeta and 13 Jbeta primers. Libraries were prepared by immunoSEQ multiplex PCR; TCRdb keeps only in-frame clonotypes and omits some of them. This sample's clone table lists about 39,000 clones. The specimen was PBMCs. The receptors come from a male donor in good health and CMV-seronegative.

The rearrangement joins TRBV9 to TRBJ2-7; 8 bases agree with TRBD2. J lost 0 bases, V lost 0 bases, and 2 bases had no gene match. Germline V CDR1 and CDR2: SGDLS, YYNGEE. CDR3 length equals 15 residues. The CDR3 DNA reads TGTGCCAGCAGCGTAGGCGGGGGGACCTCCTACGAGCAGTACTTC. Protein: CASSVGGGTSYEQYF.

The rearrangement joins TRBV7-9 to TRBJ2-5, with D possibly being TRBD2 (5 bases). CDR3 length: 12 residues. Trimming took off 4 bases at V and 8 bases at J, with 11 bases between the two ends. The germline CDR1 and CDR2 sequences are SEHNR and FQNEAQ (reference sequence). CDR3 bases: TGTGCCAGCAGCTCTATACTAGACACCCAGTACTTC. The encoded protein is CASSSILDTQYF.

The rearrangement links TRBV4-2 to TRBJ1-1; maybe TRBD1 (5 bases). V shed 2 bases and J shed 6 bases, with 13 bases lying between them. This CDR3 region has 14 residues. The germline V gene encodes CDR1 LGHNA and CDR2 YNFKEQ. In DNA, the CDR3 is TGTGCCAGCAGCCAAACTCAGGGAGGCGCTGAAGCTTTCTTT. Protein: CASSQTQGGAEAFF.

This CDR3 is CASKGQGNQPQHF. Written as DNA, the CDR3 is TGTGCCAGCAAGGGGCAGGGCAATCAGCCCCAGCATTTT. The rearrangement links TRBV6-5 to TRBJ1-5; D is perhaps TRBD1 (5 bases). V was pared by 7 bases and J by 2 bases, with 9 bases between. Germline CDR1 and CDR2: MNHEY and SVGAGI. The CDR3 has 13 residues.

The chain carries TRBV5-1 and TRBJ1-4; possible D gene TRBD1, 5 bases. Germline assignment: CDR1 SGHRS and CDR2 YFSETQ. Between the trimmed V and J ends, which lost 0 bases and 7 bases, there was a span of 7 bases. This CDR3 is 13 amino acids long. Here the CDR3 DNA reads TGCGCCAGCAGCTTGGGCGGGGGTGAAAAACTGTTTTTT. Its translation is CASSLGGGEKLFF. Full variable domain (outside the CDR3, taken from reference TRBV5-1 and TRBJ1-4): KAGVTQTPRYLIKTRGQQVTLSCSPISGHRSVSWYQQTPGQGLQFLFEYFSETQRNKGNFPGRFSGRQFSNSRSEMNVSTLELGDSALYLCASSLGGGEKLFFGSGTQLSVL.

This chain uses TRBV6-5 with TRBJ2-5; 8 bases agree with TRBD2. Germline V gene sequence: CDR1 MNHEY, CDR2 SVGAGI. With V trimmed by 6 bases and J by 5 bases, 11 bases remained unmatched. The CDR3 totals 15 residues. CDR3 DNA sequence: TGTGCCAGCAGCCACGGGAGGGGGGAAGGGGAGACCCAGTACTTC. Translating gives CASSHGRGEGETQYF.

The chain links TRBV11-2 to TRBJ1-3; 7 bases agree with TRBD1. The V and J ends lost 3 bases and 4 bases, in that order; junction bases with no gene match: 9. The CDR3 totals 16 residues. In germline, CDR1 is SGHAT, CDR2 FQNNGV. CDR3 nucleotides: TGTGCCAGCAGCTTGGTTACCGGGACAGTGGGAAACACCATATATTTT. Its translation is CASSLVTGTVGNTIYF.

V and J are TRBV9 and TRBJ1-4; D ambiguous. Germline V lookup: CDR1 SGDLS, CDR2 YYNGEE. The V gene lost 2 bases and the J gene lost 7 bases, with 12 bases spanning the gap. This CDR3 has 14 residues. CDR3 amino acids: CASSVTGGREKLFF. The CDR3 DNA sequence: TGTGCCAGCAGCGTGACGGGAGGGCGTGAAAAACTGTTTTTT.

The chain joins TRBV6-5 to TRBJ2-7; possibly TRBD2 for D (5 bases). The V and J ends lost 4 bases and 2 bases respectively, with 9 bases between them. From germline, CDR1 is MNHEY and CDR2 SVGAGI. CDR3 length equals 13 residues. The DNA of the CDR3 is TGTGCCAGCAGTTCCATCGGGACCTACGAGCAGTACTTC. Translating gives CASSSIGTYEQYF.

This sequence joins TRBV19 and TRBJ2-7; possibly TRBD2 for D (6 bases). Trimming shortened V by 3 bases and J by 6 bases, and 12 bases separated the two germline ends. Germline loops: CDR1 LNHDA, CDR2 SQIVND (reference sequence). This CDR3 is 13 amino acids long. The CDR3 here is CASSMGLGGEQYF. The CDR3, as DNA: TGTGCCAGTAGTATGGGACTGGGTGGCGAGCAGTACTTC.

The genes are TRBV4-1 and TRBJ2-2, with D maybe TRBD1 (5 bases). V lost 2 bases and J 3 bases, leaving 13 bases between the germline ends. In germline, CDR1 is MGHRA, CDR2 YSYEKL. The CDR3 covers 16 residues. The CDR3 spells CASSQRLGVYTGELFF. The CDR3 DNA sequence: TGCGCCAGCAGCCAACGTTTAGGGGTGTACACCGGGGAGCTGTTTTTT.

The chain has TRBV30 and TRBJ1-2; the match to TRBD1 covers 8 bases. The CDR3 is 13 amino acids. V gave up 4 bases and J gave up 5 bases; unmatched junction bases: 6. The V gene's germline CDR1 is GTSNPN and CDR2 SVGIG (reference sequence). CDR3 protein: CAWTRTGKYGYTF. The DNA of the CDR3 is TGTGCCTGGACCCGGACAGGGAAGTATGGCTACACCTTC. Combining the CDR3 with reference TRBV30 and TRBJ1-2 gives the whole variable domain SQTIHQWPATLVQPVGSPLSLECTVEGTSNPNLYWYRQAAGRGLQLLFYSVGIGQISSEVPQNLSASRPQDRQFILSSKKLLLSDSGFYLCAWTRTGKYGYTFGSGTRLTVV.

The chain uses TRBV4-2 and TRBJ1-3; 9 bases align to TRBD1. Germline assignment: CDR1 LGHNA and CDR2 YNFKEQ. Trimming cost V 4 bases and J 4 bases; bases outside gene matches: 8. The CDR3 is 16 residues long. For the CDR3, the DNA is TGTGCCAGCAGCCGATCGGGACAGGGTTGGGGAAACACCATATATTTT. It encodes CASSRSGQGWGNTIYF.

The chain employs TRBV7-9 and TRBJ2-2; perhaps TRBD1 as D (7 bases). Germline V gene lookup returns CDR1 SEHNR and CDR2 FQNEAQ (reference sequence). This CDR3 has 14 amino acids. Trimming pared 11 bases from V and 0 bases from J, leaving 13 bases between. The CDR3 sequence is CAGGGQANTGELFF. CDR3 DNA: TGTGCCGGGGGAGGACAGGCGAACACCGGGGAGCTGTTTTTT.

This chain uses TRBV7-2 with TRBJ2-1, with TRBD2 matching 7 bases. The CDR3 runs 18 residues. The V and J ends lost 0 bases and 6 bases, in that order; junction bases with no gene match: 14. Germline CDR1 SGHTA, CDR2 FQGNSA. The chain's CDR3 is CASSLASSGPNLGNEQFF. The CDR3 DNA is TGTGCCAGCAGCTTAGCGTCTAGCGGCCCCAACTTGGGCAATGAGCAGTTCTTC.

V usage is TRBV6-5 and J usage is TRBJ2-5; 7 bases map to TRBD1. The DNA end lines up better with TRBJ2-7; the J call may be wrong. This CDR3 comprises 14 residues. The V gene's germline CDR1 is MNHEY and CDR2 SVGAGI. The CDR3 region is CASSWDRGSYEQYF. The CDR3 bases are TGTGCCAGCAGCTGGGACAGAGGGTCCTACGAGCAGTACTTC.

CDR3 protein: CASSLALVTRQGDQPQHF. The CDR3 nucleotides are TGTGCCAGCAGCTTGGCCCTCGTGACTCGGCAGGGGGATCAGCCCCAGCATTTT. The V call is TRBV5-8, the J call TRBJ1-5; 7 bases align to TRBD1. Germline CDR1 and CDR2: SGHTS and YDEGEE. This CDR3 spans 18 amino acids. The trim removed 0 bases at V and 5 bases at J, leaving 14 bases unmatched.

This chain links TRBV6-6 with TRBJ1-2, with TRBD1 as a possible D gene (5 bases). Trimming stripped 6 bases from V and 1 base from J, with 15 bases between. CDR1 is MNHNY, CDR2 SVGAGI, per germline (reference sequence). The CDR3 totals 15 residues. CDR3 DNA: TGTGCCAGCAGCCCCCAGGGAACAATTAACTATGGCTACACCTTC. Translating gives CASSPQGTINYGYTF.

The rearrangement joins TRBV6-5 to TRBJ1-6, with no clear D. V lost 4 bases and J lost 10, with 14 bases in between. The CDR3 runs to 14 residues. Germline assignment: CDR1 MNHEY and CDR2 SVGAGI. CDR3 DNA sequence: TGTGCCAGCAGTTCATTAGGAGGGAGATCACCCCTCCACTTT. Its translation is CASSSLGGRSPLHF.

The chain has TRBV5-6 and TRBJ1-6; TRBD1 aligns across 12 bases. V trimming: 4 bases; J trimming: 8 bases; junction bases outside the gene matches: 7. The CDR3 covers 16 residues. Germline values: CDR1 SGHDT, CDR2 YYEEEE. In nucleotides, the CDR3 is TGTGCCAGCAGCGCGCCGGGACAGGGGGCGGATTCACCCCTCCACTTT. Its protein product is CASSAPGQGADSPLHF.

This rearrangement joins TRBV5-6 to TRBJ2-4, with D maybe TRBD2 (5 bases). V was clipped by 2 bases and J by 0 bases, with 18 bases between them. The CDR3 length is 18 residues. Per the germline V gene, CDR1 is SGHDT and CDR2 is YYEEEE. The CDR3 loop is CASSFEGRPVVAKNIQYF. In DNA form, the CDR3 reads TGTGCCAGCAGCTTTGAGGGCCGCCCGGTGGTAGCCAAAAACATTCAGTACTTC.